The clone carrying this T cell receptor beta chain was observed many times. Its antigen is unknown. V lost 2 bases and J lost 2, with 12 bases in between. CDR1 and CDR2 from the germline V gene are MGHRA and YSYEKL. The CDR3 covers 16 residues. The data were obtained in a study of spatial heterogeneity in lung cancer. As to time point: sample taken at primary tumor resection. Samples were donated by 72 untreated early-stage non-small cell lung cancer patients. The input material, whole RNA from tumor, nontumor lung or frozen PBMC, was sequenced unsorted. TCRdb re-analysed the 5' RACE reads in MiXCR, keeping a single row per CDR3 protein. The sample consists of some 97,000 distinct CDR3 sequences, approximately 4% of them appearing once. Study-level results: Regional and ubiquitous nonsynonymous mutations were tracked by counts of regional and ubiquitous expanded TCRs, respectively. One measure, the expanded intratumoral alpha and beta TCR count, tracked tumor mutation counts.

The TCR comes from a male donor with early-stage non-small cell lung cancer. J is TRBJ2-2 and V is TRBV4-1; D could derive from TRBD1 or TRBD2 (5 bases each). Sequenced here: lung tumor tissue, sampled at surgery. CDR3 region: CASSQIPGPNTGELFF. DNA for the CDR3: TGCGCCAGCAGCCAAATCCCGGGACCCAACACCGGGGAGCTGTTTTTT.